The T cell receptor (beta chain) described here comes from a study of blood T cell repertoires in COVID-19. In the study overall: Donors in the United States, Italy and Spain gave samples during acute or convalescent COVID-19.

This clone showed up just once. V dropped 5 bases and J dropped 0; count of bases not matched to a gene: 10. The CDR3 consists of 16 residues. CDR1 MNHEY and CDR2 SMNVEV come from the germline V gene (reference sequence). Recruitment covered about two dozen US areas and drew participants whose ages spanned roughly 18 to 100 years. Assay used: immunoSEQ multiplex PCR; TCRdb lists only in-frame clones, some missing. The data contain 310,000 or so clones, more than 80% of them singletons. V gene TRBV27 combines with J gene TRBJ2-7, with 7 bases fitting TRBD1. The sequenced material came from PBMCs or T cells enriched from blood (not recorded which). The receptor was derived from a woman in her twenties or thirties who had recovered from COVID-19. For the CDR3, the DNA is TGTGCCAGCAGTCCTAGCCCCGGGACAGACTCCTACGAGCAGTACTTC. It codes for CASSPSPGTDSYEQYF.